These 27 T cell receptor beta chains were all obtained from the same sample, sequenced in a study of Graves' ophthalmopathy and Graves' hyperthyroidism. TCR beta CDR3 amplification used RNA transcripts. The first-round RT-PCR employed HTBI primers together with the Qiagen OneStep RT-PCR kit. A multiplex PCR was then performed as the second round. TCRdb recomputed calls from the multiplex PCR reads with MiXCR, one row per CDR3 protein. The data hold hundreds of thousands of distinct CDR3 sequences, with approximately 15% observed a single time. Input material: peripheral blood. The receptors were sampled from a woman between 18 and 30 years old with stable Graves' hyperthyroidism.

This clonotype was seen at least ten times. Here the CDR3 DNA reads TGTGCCAGCAGCTTACCCGGGACCACTGGAAACACCATATATTTT. Translated, it gives CASSLPGTTGNTIYF. This chain uses TRBV12-3 or TRBV12-4 with TRBJ1-3, with D possibly matching TRBD1 (5 bases). V shed 6 bases and J shed 2 bases, with 14 bases lying between them. There are 15 residues in the CDR3.

Many counts were recorded for this clonotype. The CDR3 sequence: CASSLVLGGEYYGYTF. The CDR3 nucleotides read TGTGCCAGCAGCTTAGTACTCGGGGGGGAGTACTATGGCTACACCTTC. The chain carries TRBV7-8 and TRBJ1-2; perhaps TRBD1 as D (5 bases). This CDR3 has 16 residues. Trimming left V 1 base short and J 3 bases short, with 15 bases between. Germline loops: CDR1 SGHVS, CDR2 FQNEAQ. Based on the CDR3 plus reference TRBV7-8 and TRBJ1-2, the full variable domain is GAGVSQSPRYKVAKRGQDVALRCDPISGHVSLFWYQQALGQGPEFLTYFQNEAQLDKSGLPSDRFFAERPEGSVSTLKIQRTQQEDSAVYLCASSLVLGGEYYGYTFGSGTRLTVV.

This clonotype has a handful of counts. The chain links TRBV18 to TRBJ1-5, with D unclear. V lost 2 bases, J lost 7 bases, and 9 bases lay in between. CDR1 is KGHSH and CDR2 is LQKENI in the germline V gene. The CDR3 is 13 residues long. CDR3 in DNA: TGTGCCAGCTCACCAAGTGGATTGCAGCCCCAGCATTTT. This encodes CASSPSGLQPQHF.

This clonotype was observed at least ten times. The chain employs TRBV7-2 and TRBJ2-5, with 14 bases identical to TRBD2. With V trimmed by 4 bases and J by 11 bases, 9 bases remained unmatched. This CDR3 has 15 amino acids. Germline values: CDR1 SGHTA, CDR2 FQGNSA. The CDR3 sequence is CASSSRTSGGPPQYF. The CDR3 bases are TGTGCCAGCAGCTCACGGACTAGCGGGGGGCCCCCACAGTACTTC. Based on the CDR3 plus reference TRBV7-2 and TRBJ2-5, the full variable domain is GAGVSQSPSNKVTEKGKDVELRCDPISGHTALYWYRQSLGQGLEFLIYFQGNSAPDKSGLPSDRFSAERTGGSVSTLTIQRTQQEDSAVYLCASSSRTSGGPPQYFGPGTRLLVL.

This clonotype was picked up many times. V gene TRBV20-1 combines with J gene TRBJ2-7; TRBD1 matches 7 bases. Germline assignment: CDR1 DFQATT and CDR2 SNEGSKA (reference sequence). With V trimmed by 3 bases and J by 7 bases, 3 bases remained unmatched. The CDR3 sequence is 11 residues long. DNA for the CDR3: TGCAGTGCTAGGACAGGGCGGGAGCAGTACTTC. Amino acids: CSARTGREQYF.

This clonotype was seen repeatedly, ten times or more. The genes are TRBV12-3 or TRBV12-4 and TRBJ1-3, with TRBD1 matching over 8 bases. CDR3 size: 14 residues. Trimming at V came to 6 bases and at J to 8 bases, leaving 9 bases not matched to a gene. CDR3 bases: TGTGCCAGCAGACTGACAGGGGCCGGGCACACCATATATTTT. Translated: CASRLTGAGHTIYF.

This clonotype showed up many times. J is TRBJ2-2 and V is TRBV9, with a possible D match to TRBD2 (6 bases). The germline V gene has CDR1 SGDLS and CDR2 YYNGEE. Deletions cut 0 bases from V and 0 bases from J, with 9 bases between. The CDR3 totals 16 residues. The CDR3 DNA follows: TGTGCCAGCAGCGTAGTTTCGGGAGCGAACACCGGGGAGCTGTTTTTT. Encoded protein: CASSVVSGANTGELFF. Filled out from reference TRBV9 and TRBJ2-2, the complete variable domain reads DSGVTQTPKHLITATGQRVTLRCSPRSGDLSVYWYQQSLDQGLQFLIQYYNGEERAKGNILERFSAQQFPDLHSELNLSSLELGDSALYFCASSVVSGANTGELFFGEGSRLTVL.

This clonotype has a count of ten or more. J is TRBJ2-7 and V is TRBV4-2; 10 positions match TRBD1. In germline, CDR1 is LGHNA, CDR2 YNFKEQ. CDR3 size: 15 residues. V was clipped by 4 bases and J by 1 base; unmatched bases: 4. Written as DNA, the CDR3 is TGTGCCAGCAGCCCCCGGACAGGGGGGTCCTACGAGCAGTACTTC. Encoded protein: CASSPRTGGSYEQYF.

In this sample, this clonotype turned up many times. The rearrangement links TRBV24-1 to TRBJ1-1; D not certain. V lost 3 bases to trimming and J lost 3 bases, with 7 bases between them. CDR3 size: 13 residues. The germline V gene has CDR1 KGHDR and CDR2 SFDVKD. CDR3 region: CATSDGGYTEAFF. The CDR3 DNA is TGTGCCACCAGTGATGGCGGCTACACTGAAGCTTTCTTT.

The sample holds many counts of this clonotype. The J gene is TRBJ1-2, the V gene TRBV20-1, with TRBD1 matching 9 bases. J gave up 14 bases and V 2 bases, and 3 bases lay outside the gene matches. Germline V gene lookup returns CDR1 DFQATT and CDR2 SNEGSKA (reference sequence). CDR3 size: 10 residues. The CDR3 loop reads CSARRDRVTF. The CDR3 DNA is TGCAGTGCTAGAAGGGACAGGGTGACCTTC.

In the case of this clonotype: A much larger clonotype is one base distant, so this may be a read error. The chain is built from TRBV19 and TRBJ1-2; the D is unclear. CDR1 and CDR2 (germline): LNHDA, SQIVND (reference sequence). The CDR3 is made up of 13 amino acids. CDR3 sequence: CASSVQTSDGCTF. Written as DNA, the CDR3 is TGTGCCAGTAGTGTACAGACGTCCGATGGCTGCACCTTC.

The gene calls are TRBV6-1 and TRBJ1-1; possibly TRBD1 for D (5 bases). Germline-derived CDR1 and CDR2 are MNHNS and SASEGT. The CDR3 is 14 residues long. Between the trimmed V and J ends, which lost 7 bases and 1 base, there was a span of 13 bases. The CDR3 loop is CASILDGGNTEAFF. The DNA for the CDR3 is TGTGCCAGCATTCTGGACGGGGGGAACACTGAAGCTTTCTTT.

This clonotype was counted ten times or more. The CDR3 nucleotides read TGTGCCAGTAGTATTATCCAGGGGCGGGGAGAAGCTTTCTTT. This translates into CASSIIQGRGEAFF. V and J are TRBV19 and TRBJ1-1, with D maybe TRBD1 (6 bases). Germline V CDR1 and CDR2: LNHDA, SQIVND (reference sequence). The CDR3 runs to 14 residues. The germline V and J ends were trimmed by 3 bases and 8 bases, with 16 bases remaining between them.

This clonotype has at least ten counts. This chain connects TRBV6-5 to TRBJ1-1; D gene ambiguous. The V and J ends lost 10 bases and 1 base respectively, with 22 bases between them. This CDR3 is built from 16 residues. CDR1 is MNHEY, CDR2 SVGAGI, per germline. The CDR3 loop is CATSNGWGVQNTEAFF. In DNA form, the CDR3 reads TGTGCCACCTCGAACGGCTGGGGAGTTCAGAACACTGAAGCTTTCTTT.

This clonotype was seen repeatedly, ten times or more. V and J are TRBV11-2 and TRBJ2-2, with 12 nucleotides matching TRBD2. This CDR3 comprises 16 residues. Germline lookup yields CDR1 SGHAT and CDR2 FQNNGV. With V trimmed by 5 bases and J by 6 bases, 7 bases remained unmatched. DNA for the CDR3: TGTGCCAGCAGCCCCCCTAGACTAGCGGGGGCCGGGGAGCTGTTTTTT. This encodes CASSPPRLAGAGELFF.

The chain links TRBV18 to TRBJ1-1, with 7 bases matching TRBD1. In germline, CDR1 is KGHSH, CDR2 LQKENI. Trimming took 4 bases from V and 0 from J; bases not matched to a gene: 14. CDR3 length equals 18 residues. CDR3 region: CASSQQGILVFMNTEAFF. CDR3 bases: TGTGCCAGCTCACAACAGGGGATCCTGGTATTCATGAACACTGAAGCTTTCTTT.

The table lists this clonotype with many counts. The genes are TRBV13 and TRBJ2-7; D tentatively reads TRBD1 or TRBD2 (5 bases each). Trimming stripped 5 bases from V and 6 bases from J, with 14 bases between. The CDR3 runs 13 residues. From germline, CDR1 is PRHDT and CDR2 FYEKMQ (reference sequence). CDR3 in DNA: TGTGCCAGCAGCAGGGGACCGCAACTCGAGCAGTACTTC. It codes for CASSRGPQLEQYF.

This clonotype was detected a few times. The chain has TRBV3-1 and TRBJ2-7; D gene ambiguous. The CDR3 covers 14 residues. CDR1 and CDR2 (germline): LGHDT, YNNKEL (reference sequence). V shed 0 bases and J shed 3 bases, with 9 bases lying between them. This CDR3 reads CASSQEGQNYEQYF. The DNA for the CDR3 is TGTGCCAGCAGCCAAGAAGGGCAGAACTACGAGCAGTACTTC.

This clonotype was found many times. One end of the junction is discordant with germline, which a read error may explain. The rearrangement links TRBV7-8 to TRBJ2-5, with 9 bases that match TRBD2. Germline assignment: CDR1 SGHVS and CDR2 FQNEAQ. The CDR3 covers 15 residues. The CDR3 sequence is CASSIAGAREETQYF. Here the CDR3 DNA reads TGTGCCAGCAGCATAGCGGGGGCGAGGGAAGAGACCCAGTACTTC.

This clonotype was counted ten times or more. This chain connects TRBV20-1 to TRBJ1-1, with TRBD1 identical over 7 bases. From germline, CDR1 is DFQATT and CDR2 SNEGSKA (reference sequence). The CDR3 totals 11 residues. The junction had 4 bases not matched to a gene; V was cut back by 1 base and J by 11 bases. DNA for the CDR3: TGCAGTGCTAGAGGGACAGGCAAGGCTTTCTTT. It specifies CSARGTGKAFF.

This clonotype was seen many times. The chain is built from TRBV2 and TRBJ1-6; 8 nucleotides match TRBD1. V lost 6 bases to trimming and J lost 10 bases; unmatched junction nucleotides: 8. Looked up from germline, CDR1 is SNHLY and CDR2 is FYNNEI. The CDR3 extends over 14 amino acids. CDR3 in amino acids: CASRKDRGKSPLHF. DNA for the CDR3: TGTGCCAGCAGGAAAGACAGGGGCAAATCACCCCTCCACTTT.

This clonotype was seen many times. The chain employs TRBV7-2 and TRBJ2-2; D unclear. The germline gives CDR1 SGHTA, CDR2 FQGNSA. V shed 2 bases and J shed 1 base, with 2 bases lying between them. The CDR3 runs to 13 residues. The CDR3 DNA follows: TGTGCCAGCAGCTTAAAGAACACCGGGGAGCTGTTTTTT. This encodes CASSLKNTGELFF.

This clonotype was detected only a few times. V gene TRBV11-2 combines with J gene TRBJ1-5; weak D call: TRBD1 (6 bases). V was clipped by 1 base and J by 6 bases, with 16 bases between them. This CDR3 comprises 16 residues. In germline, CDR1 is SGHAT, CDR2 FQNNGV. The DNA for the CDR3 is TGTGCCAGCAGCTTAGGTAGCAGGGGCAGAAGTCAGCCCCAGCATTTT. This translates into CASSLGSRGRSQPQHF.

This clonotype was seen repeatedly, ten times or more. This chain joins TRBV15 and TRBJ2-7; 9 nucleotides agree with TRBD1. Germline trimming cut 1 base from V and 4 bases from J; bases unmatched to any gene: 8. Germline V gene sequence: CDR1 LNHNV, CDR2 YYDKDF (reference sequence). This CDR3 region has 16 residues. The CDR3 DNA follows: TGTGCCACCAGCAGAGGTCCGGGACAGGGCCGTTACGAGCAGTACTTC. It yields the protein CATSRGPGQGRYEQYF.

This clonotype was counted only a few times. The chain combines TRBV19 with TRBJ2-2; 7 bases agree with TRBD1. Germline trimming cut 4 bases from V and 3 bases from J; bases unmatched to any gene: 2. This CDR3 is 14 amino acids long. The germline V gene has CDR1 LNHDA and CDR2 SQIVND (reference sequence). The CDR3 nucleotides read TGTGCCAGTAGTAATGGACAGGACACCGGGGAGCTGTTTTTT. Its translation is CASSNGQDTGELFF.

J is TRBJ1-2 and V is TRBV6-2 or TRBV6-3; the match to TRBD1 covers 10 bases. Per germline, CDR1 MNHEY and CDR2 SVGEGT. CDR3 length equals 19 residues. Unmatched junction bases numbered 23, after V lost 8 bases and J lost 5 bases. The CDR3 sequence is CASATNPGQGPPSWYGYTF. The CDR3 nucleotides read TGTGCCAGCGCTACCAATCCGGGACAGGGGCCACCCTCTTGGTATGGCTACACCTTC.

The gene calls are TRBV30 and TRBJ1-1; D is ambiguous. The CDR3 sequence is 12 residues long. Germline V gene lookup returns CDR1 GTSNPN and CDR2 SVGIG (reference sequence). V lost 8 bases and J lost 0, with 10 bases in between. CDR3 in amino acids: CALVFMNTEAFF. The CDR3 nucleotides are TGTGCCCTGGTCTTCATGAACACTGAAGCTTTCTTT.